These T cell receptor beta chains were read from a single sample in a study of OX40 agonist ivuxolimab in advanced cancers. The assay was immunoSEQ multiplex PCR, and TCRdb's table has in-frame clones only and misses some. The sample lists roughly 100,000 clones, roughly 88% occurring once. The sequencing here drew on CD4+ or CD8+ T cells sorted from blood, taken in a trial of the OX40 agonist ivuxolimab. These receptors all come from an adult with an advanced solid tumor such as melanoma, head and neck, liver or kidney cancer. The conserved cysteine and the conserved F or W are not part of the CDR3 here.

TRBJ2-7,TRBV7-6,ASSPGQYEQY
TRBJ2-3,TRBV7-8,ASSPPRASSTDTQY
TRBJ2-2,TRBV19,ASSMGPHTGELF
TRBJ1-1,TRBV7-2,ASSPQVNTEAF
TRBJ2-2,TRBV28,ASSWTGGSNTGELF
-,TRBV7-6,ASSLGDDSYEQY
TRBJ2-7,TRBV28,ASSRETSGRALSFYEQY
TRBJ2-2,TRBV30,AWSVLNTGELF
TRBJ2-1,TRBV10-3,AISESTSVDNEQF
TRBJ2-7,TRBV7-6,ASSPPGQGFYEQY
TRBJ2-7,TRBV25-1,ASSESSEAGYEQY
TRBJ2-2,TRBV7-8,ASRDHRGTGELF
TRBJ2-3,TRBV27,ASSWRDTDTQY
TRBJ2-2,TRBV7-9,ASSRDINTGELF
TRBJ2-7,TRBV7-2,ASSLAEPPSYEQY
TRBJ2-1,TRBV6-5,ASSPQFPNYNEQF
TRBJ2-5,TRBV20-1,SARSGETQY
TRBJ2-3,TRBV7-2,ASSPRPDTDTQY
TRBJ1-4,TRBV5-4,ASSLDAGGTNEKLF
TRBJ2-1,TRBV14,ASSQRQGIYNEQF
TRBJ2-1,TRBV11-3,ASSPPSRGNEQF
TRBJ2-1,TRBV11-1,ASSPALRTSGNNEQF
TRBJ1-4,TRBV7-2,ASSLGAPTNEKLF
TRBJ2-1,TRBV4-1,ASSQDPGTAYNEQF
TRBJ2-3,TRBV27,ASSMLDTQY
TRBJ2-4,TRBV6-6,ASSPTGTKLKNIQY
TRBJ2-7,TRBV5-1,ASSSRQDPREQY
TRBJ1-1,TRBV27,ASAQGARNTEAF
TRBJ2-5,TRBV28,ASSKPGYQETQY
TRBJ1-1,TRBV28,ASSSYVFGRNTEAF
TRBJ2-1,TRBV7-3,ASSLTASGAPYNEQF
TRBJ2-2,TRBV28,ASFSGTGIGELF
TRBJ2-2,TRBV5-5,ASSLVGSAGELF
TRBJ2-1,TRBV19,ASSTYNEQF
TRBJ2-2,TRBV11-3,ASSSTAGGELF
TRBJ2-5,TRBV28,ASSPSKETQY
TRBJ2-1,TRBV19,ASSIGREGQGNYNEQF
TRBJ2-1,TRBV5-1,ASSLGVAGPNEQF
TRBJ2-2,TRBV18,ASLKHPDFTGELF
TRBJ2-7,TRBV11-3,ASSPGGGEKY
TRBJ2-5,TRBV11-3,ASSPTRGRETQY
TRBJ1-1,TRBV28,ASSPDREGDTEAF
TRBJ1-2,TRBV28,AARGGYGYT
TRBJ1-2,TRBV4-2,ASSRDSRDYGYT
TRBJ2-2,TRBV6-5,ASKVAGELF
TRBJ2-7,TRBV11-3,ASSPGRLGEQY
TRBJ2-3,TRBV30,AWRDPKGSGFKADTQY